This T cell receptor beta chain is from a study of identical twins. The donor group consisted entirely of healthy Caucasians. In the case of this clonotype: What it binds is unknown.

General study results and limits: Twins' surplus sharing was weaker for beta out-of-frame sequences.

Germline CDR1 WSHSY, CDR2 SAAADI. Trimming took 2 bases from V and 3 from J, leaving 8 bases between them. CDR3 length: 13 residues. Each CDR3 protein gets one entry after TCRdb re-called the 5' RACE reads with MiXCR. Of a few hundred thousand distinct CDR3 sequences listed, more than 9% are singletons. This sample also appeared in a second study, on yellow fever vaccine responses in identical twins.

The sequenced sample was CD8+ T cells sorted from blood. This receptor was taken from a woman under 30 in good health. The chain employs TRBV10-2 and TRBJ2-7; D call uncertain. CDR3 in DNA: TGCGCCAGCAGTGAGATAGCTTACTACGAGCAGTACTTC. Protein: CASSEIAYYEQYF.